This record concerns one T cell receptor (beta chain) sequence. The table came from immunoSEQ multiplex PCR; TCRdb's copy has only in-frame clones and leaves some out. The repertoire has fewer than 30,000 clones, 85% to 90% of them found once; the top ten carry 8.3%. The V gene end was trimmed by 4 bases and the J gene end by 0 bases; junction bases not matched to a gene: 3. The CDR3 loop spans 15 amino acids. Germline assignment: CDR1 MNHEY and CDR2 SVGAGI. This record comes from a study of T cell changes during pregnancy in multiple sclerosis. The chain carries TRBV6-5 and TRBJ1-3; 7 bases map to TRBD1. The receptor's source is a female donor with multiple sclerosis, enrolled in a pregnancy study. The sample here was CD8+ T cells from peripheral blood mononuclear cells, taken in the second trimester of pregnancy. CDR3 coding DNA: TGTGCCAGCAGTTTGACAGGGATCTCTGGAAACACCATATATTTT. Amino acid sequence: CASSLTGISGNTIYF.